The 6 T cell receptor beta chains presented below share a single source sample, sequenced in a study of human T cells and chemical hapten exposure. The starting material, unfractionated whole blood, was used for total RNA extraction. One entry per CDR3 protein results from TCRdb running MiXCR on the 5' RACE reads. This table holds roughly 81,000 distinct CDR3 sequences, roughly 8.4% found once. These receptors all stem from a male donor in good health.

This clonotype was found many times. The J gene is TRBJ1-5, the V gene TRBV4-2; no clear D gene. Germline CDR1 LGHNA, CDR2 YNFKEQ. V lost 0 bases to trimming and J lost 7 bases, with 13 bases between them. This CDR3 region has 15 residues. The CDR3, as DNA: TGTGCCAGCAGCCAAGACTTGGGTATCGAACAGCCCCAGCATTTT. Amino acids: CASSQDLGIEQPQHF.

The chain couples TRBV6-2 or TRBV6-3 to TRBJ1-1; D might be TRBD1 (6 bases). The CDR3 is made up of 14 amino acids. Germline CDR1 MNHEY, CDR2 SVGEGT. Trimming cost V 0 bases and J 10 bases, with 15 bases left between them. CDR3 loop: CASSYSTLDSPAFF. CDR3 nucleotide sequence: TGTGCCAGCAGTTACTCTACCCTGGACAGCCCAGCTTTCTTT.

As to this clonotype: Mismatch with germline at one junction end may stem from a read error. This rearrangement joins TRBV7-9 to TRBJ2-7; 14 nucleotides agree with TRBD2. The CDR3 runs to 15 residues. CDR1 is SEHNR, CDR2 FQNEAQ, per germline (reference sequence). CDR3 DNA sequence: TGTGCCAGCAGCTTACGGGGGACTAGCGGGGGCCCACTCAACTTC. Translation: CASSLRGTSGGPLNF.

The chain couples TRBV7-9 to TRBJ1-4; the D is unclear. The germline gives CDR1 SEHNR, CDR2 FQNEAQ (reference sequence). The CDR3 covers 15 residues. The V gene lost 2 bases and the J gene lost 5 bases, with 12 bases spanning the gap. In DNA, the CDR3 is TGTGCCAGCAGCTTATTCCTCGGGCCGAATGAAAAACTGTTTTTT. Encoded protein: CASSLFLGPNEKLFF.

The CDR3 spells CASSYVRGSETQYF. The CDR3, as DNA: TGTGCCAGCAGTTACGTCAGAGGGTCCGAGACCCAGTACTTC. This rearrangement joins TRBV6-5 to TRBJ2-5, with D possibly TRBD2 on 5 matching bases. V was clipped by 2 bases and J by 5 bases, with 12 bases between them. There are 14 residues in the CDR3. Germline CDR1 reads MNHEY; CDR2 reads SVGAGI.

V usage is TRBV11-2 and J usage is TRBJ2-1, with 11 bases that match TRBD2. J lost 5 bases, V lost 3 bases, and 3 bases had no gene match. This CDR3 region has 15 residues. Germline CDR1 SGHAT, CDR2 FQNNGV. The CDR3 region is CASSFRLAGHNEQFF. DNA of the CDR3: TGTGCCAGCAGCTTTAGACTAGCGGGGCACAATGAGCAGTTCTTC.